Listed below are T cell receptor beta chains from one sample, sequenced in a study of T cell responses to AZD1222 COVID-19 vaccine. Repertoires were generated with immunoSEQ multiplex PCR, while TCRdb's copy carries only in-frame clones and drops some. The repertoire holds roughly 100,000 clones, with 91% as singletons. The sequences come from peripheral blood, collected on day 0 of AZD1222 vaccination. The receptors shown here come from an adult in good health. Both conserved end residues are part of each CDR3. Fields, in order: D gene, clone size, J gene, V gene, CDR3 protein, CDR3 DNA. The D gene is left open where the match is weak. Some rows mark clone size as missing; the rest say once, few, many or name a class of expanded clone.

NA	NA	TRBJ2-1	TRBV7-2	CASSQVKGGGNEQFF	TGTGCCAGCAGTCAAGTTAAGGGGGGCGGGAATGAGCAGTTCTTC
TRBD1	once	TRBJ2-3	TRBV11-2	CASSLLYGTGSTDTQYF	TGTGCCAGCAGCTTACTCTACGGGACAGGGAGCACAGATACGCAGTATTTT
NA	NA	TRBJ1-1	TRBV28	CASSLFPGTGGDTEAFF	TGTGCCAGCAGTTTATTCCCGGGGACGGGAGGGGACACTGAAGCTTTCTTT
NA	NA	TRBJ2-7	TRBV27	CASSPASFAYEQYF	TGTGCCAGCAGCCCGGCTAGCTTTGCCTACGAGCAGTACTTC
NA	once	TRBJ2-3	TRBV18	CASSPPGGSRDTQYF	TGTGCCAGCTCACCACCGGGCGGTTCAAGGGATACGCAGTATTTT
NA	NA	TRBJ2-3	TRBV12-3/TRBV12-4	CASSRTDTQYF	TGTGCCAGCAGTCGGACAGATACGCAGTATTTT
NA	NA	TRBJ2-7	TRBV7-3	CASSFTGEGDEQYF	TGTGCCAGCAGCTTCACGGGAGAAGGGGACGAGCAGTACTTC
NA	NA	TRBJ2-7	TRBV12-3/TRBV12-4	CASSLDSSYEQYF	TGTGCCAGCAGTTTAGACAGCTCCTACGAGCAGTACTTC
TRBD1	once	TRBJ2-1	TRBV9	CASSAGDRGVRWEQFF	TGTGCCAGCAGCGCCGGAGACAGGGGGGTACGATGGGAGCAGTTCTTC
NA	NA	TRBJ2-7	TRBV28	CASSLSRVAEQYF	TGTGCCAGCAGTTTGAGCAGGGTGGCCGAGCAGTACTTC
NA	NA	TRBJ2-1	TRBV5-4	CASSWGGTYNEQFF	TGTGCCAGCAGCTGGGGCGGGACCTACAATGAGCAGTTCTTC
NA	NA	TRBJ1-5	TRBV19	CASSSGGSRQPQHF	TGTGCCAGTAGTAGTGGGGGGTCGAGACAGCCCCAGCATTTT
TRBD1	NA	TRBJ2-7	TRBV15	CATSQDRGFPHEQYF	TGTGCCACCAGCCAGGACAGGGGCTTCCCCCACGAGCAGTACTTC
NA	NA	TRBJ2-1	TRBV7-2	CASIARDSSYNEQFF	TGTGCCAGCATCGCCCGGGATTCTTCCTACAATGAGCAGTTCTTC
TRBD2	NA	TRBJ2-1	TRBV28	CASSSGTSVNEQFF	TGTGCCAGCAGTTCTGGGACTAGCGTCAATGAGCAGTTCTTC
TRBD2	NA	TRBJ2-7	TRBV9	CASSVALAGAFYEQYF	TGTGCCAGCAGCGTAGCACTAGCGGGAGCGTTTTACGAGCAGTACTTC
NA	NA	TRBJ2-1	TRBV12-3/TRBV12-4	CARSRVEQFF	TGTGCCAGGTCGAGAGTCGAGCAGTTCTTC
NA	NA	TRBJ1-1	TRBV7-3	CASRQGLNTEAFF	TGTGCCAGCAGACAAGGATTGAACACTGAAGCTTTCTTT
NA	once	TRBJ1-4	TRBV28	CASSRGFNEKLFF	TGTGCCAGCAGTAGGGGGTTTAATGAAAAACTGTTTTTT
TRBD1	NA	TRBJ1-5	TRBV19	CASSIVTGGNQPQHF	TGTGCCAGTAGTATTGTGACAGGGGGTAATCAGCCCCAGCATTTT
NA	NA	TRBJ2-7	TRBV28	CASRRQVSEQYF	TGTGCCAGCAGGAGACAGGTTTCCGAGCAGTACTTC
NA	NA	TRBJ2-7	TRBV28	CASSSIGTLYEQYF	TGTGCCAGCAGTTCCATCGGGACACTCTACGAGCAGTACTTC
TRBD1	once	TRBJ1-1	TRBV5-1	CASSLQGSGTEAFF	TGCGCCAGCAGCCTACAGGGGTCGGGCACTGAAGCTTTCTTT
NA	NA	TRBJ2-2	TRBV20-1	CSASRHWELFF	TGCAGTGCTAGTCGGCATTGGGAGCTGTTTTTT
NA	few	TRBJ1-2	TRBV5-1	CASSWTERGGYTF	TGCGCCAGCAGCTGGACGGAACGGGGTGGCTACACCTTC
NA	NA	TRBJ1-2	TRBV27	CASSLTRQVYGYTF	TGTGCCAGCAGTCTGACTCGACAGGTGTATGGCTACACCTTC
NA	NA	TRBJ1-6	TRBV24-1	CATSEGGNSPLHF	TGTGCCACCAGTGAGGGTGGTAATTCACCCCTCCACTTT
NA	NA	TRBJ2-3	TRBV3-1/TRBV3-2	CASSQDRWGGGTDTQYF	TGTGCCAGCAGCCAAGATCGCTGGGGAGGCGGAACAGATACGCAGTATTTT
NA	NA	TRBJ1-1	TRBV28	CASSPHTAGNTEAFF	TGTGCCAGCAGTCCCCACACCGCAGGGAACACTGAAGCTTTCTTT
NA	NA	TRBJ2-2	TRBV4-1	CASSQVSVMNTGELFF	TGCGCCAGCAGCCAAGTATCAGTGATGAACACCGGGGAGCTGTTTTTT
NA	NA	TRBJ2-7	TRBV6-2/TRBV6-3	CASSYEVSYEQYF	TGTGCCAGCAGTTACGAAGTCTCCTACGAGCAGTACTTC
TRBD2	once	TRBJ2-2	TRBV13	CASSIGTSGSGGELFF	TGTGCCAGCAGCATCGGGACTAGCGGGAGTGGCGGGGAGCTGTTTTTT
TRBD1	NA	TRBJ2-7	TRBV19	CASSVLRDRVNEQYF	TGTGCCAGTAGTGTCCTCCGGGACAGGGTTAACGAGCAGTACTTC
TRBD1	NA	TRBJ2-2	TRBV7-3	CASSQRKGAVGELFF	TGTGCCAGCAGCCAGAGGAAGGGGGCGGTCGGGGAGCTGTTTTTT
NA	NA	TRBJ1-4	TRBV19	CASSLVRDEKLFF	TGTGCCAGTAGTTTGGTGAGGGATGAAAAACTGTTTTTT
NA	NA	TRBJ1-5	TRBV19	CASSQTGAQPQHF	TGTGCCAGTAGTCAGACAGGTGCCCAGCCCCAGCATTTT
NA	NA	TRBJ2-2	TRBV18	CASSPPLYRNTGELFF	TGTGCCAGCTCACCACCCCTCTACCGGAACACCGGGGAGCTGTTTTTT
NA	NA	TRBJ1-1	TRBV30	CAWRAGESSLGFTEAFF	TGTGCCTGGAGGGCAGGTGAATCCTCCCTCGGATTCACTGAAGCTTTCTTT
NA	NA	TRBJ2-2	TRBV9	CASSPALPELFF	TGTGCCAGCAGCCCCGCTTTACCCGAGCTGTTTTTT
NA	NA	TRBJ2-1	TRBV6-5	CASSPRVAQYNEQFF	TGTGCCAGCAGTCCCCGTGTGGCGCAGTACAATGAGCAGTTCTTC